The 24 T cell receptor beta chains below all came from one sample that was sequenced in a study of human T cells and chemical hapten exposure. TCRdb reprocessed the RACE reads with MiXCR, giving one entry per CDR3 protein. The sample holds 85,000 or so distinct CDR3 sequences, approximately 10% seen once. Time point reported: patch test 2, 6 weeks after DPC sensitization. The treatment is: therapeutic diphenylcyclopropenone sensitization with weekly scalp DPC. The material was whole blood, obtained in connection with sensitization to the hapten diphenylcyclopropenone (DPC). These receptors were taken from a young man with alopecia areata. Some clones in this sample may be carry-over from other donors' samples.

This clonotype has ten or more counts. The CDR3 nucleotides are TGTGCCAGCAGGGATACAGGGTCGAACATTCAGTACTTC. Amino acids: CASRDTGSNIQYF. The chain has TRBV12-3 or TRBV12-4 and TRBJ2-4; D is possibly TRBD1 (6 bases). This CDR3 comprises 13 residues. Deletions cut 6 bases from V and 7 bases from J, with 13 bases between.

This clonotype showed up just a few times. J is TRBJ1-6 and V is TRBV20-1, with D possibly being TRBD1 (6 bases). The CDR3 extends over 13 amino acids. Germline assignment: CDR1 DFQATT and CDR2 SNEGSKA (reference sequence). V gave up 6 bases and J gave up 11 bases, with 17 bases separating them. DNA of the CDR3: TGCAGTGCGAAGGGGGGGACCTTCACACCCCTCCACTTT. Protein: CSAKGGTFTPLHF.

The rearrangement uses TRBV3-1 and TRBJ2-1, with 7 bases matching TRBD2. CDR3 size: 14 residues. CDR1 is LGHDT and CDR2 is YNNKEL in the germline V gene (reference sequence). J was trimmed by 5 bases and V by 4 bases; bases with no gene match: 5. The DNA of the CDR3 is TGTGCCAGCAGCCGGGGACGGGGGGACAATGAGCAGTTCTTC. Its translation: CASSRGRGDNEQFF.

In its sample, this clonotype was seen a few times. The chain recombines TRBV24-1 with TRBJ2-5; D may match TRBD1 or TRBD2 (5 bases each). Trimming cost V 6 bases and J 5 bases, with 12 bases left between them. CDR1 KGHDR and CDR2 SFDVKD come from the germline V gene. This CDR3 is built from 13 residues. The CDR3 DNA reads TGTGCCACCAGTACTGAGGGGTCGGAGACCCAGTACTTC. It specifies CATSTEGSETQYF.

The gene calls are TRBV20-1 and TRBJ2-2, with 8 bases aligning to TRBD1. CDR3 size: 14 residues. The V gene's germline CDR1 is DFQATT and CDR2 SNEGSKA (reference sequence). V trimming: 6 bases; J trimming: 5 bases; junction bases outside the gene matches: 8. As DNA, the CDR3 is TGCAGTGCCTTGGACAGGGTTCAAACCGGGGAGCTGTTTTTT. The encoded protein is CSALDRVQTGELFF.

This rearrangement joins TRBV12-3 or TRBV12-4 to TRBJ1-2; TRBD1 matches at 9 bases. Trimming cost V 8 bases and J 6 bases; bases outside gene matches: 13. The CDR3 extends over 15 amino acids. In nucleotides, the CDR3 is TGTGCCAGCCGTAGGGGACAGGGAAGCATTAATGGCTACACCTTC. Residues: CASRRGQGSINGYTF.

This clonotype was observed many times. The J gene is TRBJ2-2, the V gene TRBV10-1; 10 positions agree with TRBD1. The V and J ends lost 3 bases and 6 bases, in that order; junction bases with no gene match: 4. The germline CDR1 and CDR2 sequences are WNHNN and SYGVQD (reference sequence). The CDR3 totals 15 residues. CDR3 sequence reads: CASSETGTGAGELFF. The CDR3 DNA follows: TGCGCCAGCAGTGAAACCGGGACAGGGGCCGGGGAGCTGTTTTTT.

This clonotype was seen only a few times. V and J are TRBV7-9 and TRBJ2-1, with TRBD2 matching over 12 bases. The V segment lost 5 bases and the J segment 7 bases; nucleotides outside the gene matches: 9. This CDR3 has 16 amino acids. Germline lookup yields CDR1 SEHNR and CDR2 FQNEAQ (reference sequence). CDR3 bases: TGTGCCAGCAGCGCCCCCCTAGCGGGGGGGGGGAATGAGCAGTTCTTC. Translating it yields CASSAPLAGGGNEQFF.

Many counts were recorded for this clonotype. V usage is TRBV4-3 and J usage is TRBJ2-3; maybe TRBD1 (6 bases). Germline values: CDR1 LGHNA, CDR2 YSLEER. V was clipped by 0 bases and J by 3 bases, with 7 bases between them. This CDR3 contains 14 residues. CDR3 in amino acids: CASSQETGTDTQYF. DNA for the CDR3: TGCGCCAGCAGCCAAGAAACAGGGACAGATACGCAGTATTTT.

This clonotype was detected a few times. The chain is built from TRBV4-1 and TRBJ1-5; D unclear. The CDR3 sequence is 16 residues long. Germline V gives CDR1 MGHRA, CDR2 YSYEKL. V shed 1 base and J shed 4 bases, with 14 bases lying between them. DNA for the CDR3: TGCGCCAGCAGCCAAGTGGGTGGCAGGAAAAATCAGCCCCAGCATTTT. Translation: CASSQVGGRKNQPQHF.

As concerns this clonotype: Possible read error: a much larger clone is one base away. The chain recombines TRBV11-2 with TRBJ2-2, with 9 nucleotides matching TRBD2. This CDR3 has 16 residues. Per the germline V gene, CDR1 is SGHAT and CDR2 is FQNNGV. As DNA, the CDR3 is TGTGCCAGCAGCGCTGTAGCGGGAGCGAACACCGGGAAGCTGTTTTTT. It is translated as CASSAVAGANTGKLFF.

This clonotype was recorded at least ten times. The J gene is TRBJ2-5, the V gene TRBV6-1; maybe TRBD1 (6 bases). Germline V gene sequence: CDR1 MNHNS, CDR2 SASEGT. This CDR3 has 16 residues. Between the trimmed V and J ends, which lost 5 bases and 2 bases, there was a span of 18 bases. For the CDR3, the DNA is TGTGCCAGCAGTTCCCGACAGGCCGCGGAGCAAGAGACCCAGTACTTC. It codes for CASSSRQAAEQETQYF.

The chain recombines TRBV6-2 or TRBV6-3 with TRBJ2-3, with 13 bases lining up with TRBD2. This CDR3 has 16 amino acids. Germline CDR1 is MNHEY and CDR2 is SVGEGT. The V and J ends lost 6 bases and 2 bases, in that order; junction bases with no gene match: 5. This CDR3 is CASRRLAGGPTDTQYF. CDR3 nucleotides: TGTGCCAGCAGAAGACTAGCGGGGGGACCCACAGATACGCAGTATTTT.

The chain employs TRBV4-2 and TRBJ1-1; 9 bases line up with TRBD1. CDR1 LGHNA and CDR2 YNFKEQ come from the germline V gene. Trimming took 4 bases from V and 5 from J; bases not matched to a gene: 8. The CDR3 is 15 amino acids. CDR3 in DNA: TGTGCCAGCAGCCCTAGGGACAGGGCGGAGACTGAAGCTTTCTTT. Its protein product is CASSPRDRAETEAFF.

J is TRBJ2-5 and V is TRBV20-1; D not resolved. The CDR3 spans 13 residues. Germline V lookup: CDR1 DFQATT, CDR2 SNEGSKA (reference sequence). The V gene lost 2 bases and the J gene lost 2 bases, with 9 bases spanning the gap. The CDR3 sequence is CSARFGLQETQYF. For the CDR3, the DNA is TGCAGTGCTAGATTCGGTCTTCAAGAGACCCAGTACTTC.

This clonotype was found a few times. This chain uses TRBV12-3 or TRBV12-4 with TRBJ2-2, with TRBD2 identical over 7 bases. V lost 10 bases, J lost 4 bases, and 9 bases stayed unmatched. The CDR3 sequence is 14 residues long. CDR3 sequence (DNA): TGTGCCAACGGCTGGGGGGGACTCACCGGGGAGCTGTTTTTT. It is translated as CANGWGGLTGELFF.

This clonotype was recorded many times. The rearrangement joins TRBV20-1 to TRBJ1-1; possibly TRBD1 for D (5 bases). Trimming cost V 3 bases and J 0 bases, with 8 bases left between them. Germline lookup yields CDR1 DFQATT and CDR2 SNEGSKA (reference sequence). The CDR3 totals 13 residues. The CDR3 reads CSARGTVNTEAFF. The CDR3 region has the DNA TGCAGTGCTAGGGGGACGGTGAACACTGAAGCTTTCTTT.

This clonotype has at least ten counts. The chain joins TRBV29-1 to TRBJ1-2, with D maybe TRBD1 (5 bases). The CDR3 consists of 12 residues. Per the germline V gene, CDR1 is SQVTM and CDR2 is ANQGSEA. The V gene lost 1 base and the J gene lost 5 bases, with 8 bases spanning the gap. This CDR3 is CSVEGGPYGYTF. The CDR3 coding sequence is TGCAGCGTTGAAGGGGGACCTTATGGCTACACCTTC.

This clonotype has a handful of counts. The gene calls are TRBV5-1 and TRBJ2-2; 10 bases are shared with TRBD2. The CDR3 contains 15 residues. V lost 2 bases, J lost 6 bases, and 4 bases stayed unmatched. The germline CDR1 and CDR2 sequences are SGHRS and YFSETQ. Written as DNA, the CDR3 is TGCGCCAGCAGCTTCGGGACTAGCGAAGCCGGGGAGCTGTTTTTT. Translation: CASSFGTSEAGELFF.

This clonotype was seen only a few times. The chain has TRBV29-1 and TRBJ2-2, with 8 bases aligning to TRBD1. Looked up from germline, CDR1 is SQVTM and CDR2 is ANQGSEA. The V segment lost 5 bases and the J segment 2 bases; nucleotides outside the gene matches: 4. The CDR3 runs to 14 residues. The CDR3 loop is CSVQSGGNTGELFF. The CDR3 coding sequence is TGCAGCGTTCAGTCAGGGGGCAACACCGGGGAGCTGTTTTTT.

The chain combines TRBV4-3 with TRBJ1-2; perhaps TRBD1 as D (6 bases). The V end was cut by 0 bases, the J end by 7 bases, with 9 bases between. CDR3 length equals 13 residues. CDR1 is LGHNA, CDR2 YSLEER, per germline. This CDR3 is CASSQDPGAGYTF. The CDR3 DNA follows: TGCGCCAGCAGCCAAGATCCGGGGGCTGGCTACACCTTC.

This clonotype was found a few times. V and J are TRBV20-1 and TRBJ1-2; 7 bases line up with TRBD1. J was trimmed by 0 bases and V by 5 bases; bases with no gene match: 6. The CDR3 has 14 amino acids. Germline CDR1 and CDR2: DFQATT and SNEGSKA (reference sequence). The CDR3 spells CSARGTVSNYGYTF. CDR3 DNA sequence: TGCAGTGCTCGGGGGACAGTGTCTAACTATGGCTACACCTTC.

This clonotype appeared a few times. The rearrangement links TRBV4-1 to TRBJ2-1; 12 bases are a match to TRBD2. J was trimmed by 4 bases and V by 4 bases; bases with no gene match: 8. In germline, CDR1 is MGHRA, CDR2 YSYEKL. The CDR3 spans 17 residues. CDR3 region: CASSRSTSGGAYNEQFF. CDR3 DNA: TGCGCCAGCAGCCGCTCGACTAGCGGGGGAGCTTACAATGAGCAGTTCTTC.

This clonotype was counted a few times. The genes are TRBV7-3 and TRBJ1-1; no clear D gene. V gave up 2 bases and J gave up 4 bases, with 11 bases separating them. The CDR3 has 14 amino acids. Germline CDR1 is SGHTA and CDR2 is FQGTGA. DNA of the CDR3: TGTGCCAGCAGCTTATTGGGGTCGGGCACTGAAGCTTTCTTT. Translated, it gives CASSLLGSGTEAFF.